This T cell receptor beta chain emerged from a study of identical twins. The authors used template switching to add a universal primer site and gave cDNA unique molecular identifiers. TCRdb re-called the 5' RACE reads through MiXCR, storing one row per CDR3 protein. The sample lists about 210,000 distinct CDR3 sequences; less than 9.5% were seen once. Germline CDR1 is SGHNT and CDR2 is YYREEE (reference sequence). CDR3 length equals 16 residues. V was pared by 6 bases and J by 3 bases, with 18 bases between. Comments on this clonotype: Antigen: not known.

Whole-study results and caveats: In beta out-of-frame sequences, the excess sharing between twins was weaker. Reduced insertions were recorded for abundant cord blood beta clonotypes, with no such pattern in memory repertoires. For zero-insertion analyses, partial confounding could come from invariant MAIT and iNKT cells.

Sequencing was performed on memory (CD45RO+) T cells sorted from blood. This chain connects TRBV5-4 to TRBJ2-2, with D perhaps being TRBD1 or TRBD2 (5 bases each). This TCR derives from a woman between 18 and 29 years old in good health. This CDR3 reads CASTPRGARDTGELFF. CDR3 DNA: TGTGCCAGCACTCCGAGAGGGGCGCGGGACACCGGGGAGCTGTTTTTT.